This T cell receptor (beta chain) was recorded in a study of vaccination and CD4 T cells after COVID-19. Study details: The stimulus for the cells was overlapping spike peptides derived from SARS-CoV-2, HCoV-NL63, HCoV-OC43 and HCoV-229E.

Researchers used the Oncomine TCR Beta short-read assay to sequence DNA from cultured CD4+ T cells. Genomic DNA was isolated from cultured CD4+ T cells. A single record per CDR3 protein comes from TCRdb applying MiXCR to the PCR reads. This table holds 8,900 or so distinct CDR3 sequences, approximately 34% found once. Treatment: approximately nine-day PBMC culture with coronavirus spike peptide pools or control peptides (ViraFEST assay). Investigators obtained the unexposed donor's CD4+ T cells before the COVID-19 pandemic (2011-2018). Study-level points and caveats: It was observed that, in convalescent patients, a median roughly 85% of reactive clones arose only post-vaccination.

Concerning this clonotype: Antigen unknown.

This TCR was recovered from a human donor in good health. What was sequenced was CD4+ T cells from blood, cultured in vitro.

CDR3 sequence (DNA): TGTGCCAGCAGACAGGGGGCTAACTATGGCTACACCTTC. Its protein is CASRQGANYGYTF. The chain joins TRBV2 to TRBJ1-2, with 8 bases identical to TRBD1. Germline V gene sequence: CDR1 SNHLY, CDR2 FYNNEI. The J segment lost 0 bases and the V segment lost 6 bases, leaving 0 bases of the junction unmatched. CDR3 length: 13 residues.